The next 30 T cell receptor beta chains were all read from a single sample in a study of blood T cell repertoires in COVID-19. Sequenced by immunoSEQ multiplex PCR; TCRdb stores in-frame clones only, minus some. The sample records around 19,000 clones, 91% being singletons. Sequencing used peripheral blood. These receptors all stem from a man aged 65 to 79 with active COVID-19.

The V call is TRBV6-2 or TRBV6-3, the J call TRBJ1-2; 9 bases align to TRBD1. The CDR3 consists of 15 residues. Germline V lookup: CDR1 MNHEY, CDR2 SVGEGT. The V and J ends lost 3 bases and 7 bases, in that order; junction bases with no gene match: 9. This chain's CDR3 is CASSYYGQGKAGYTF. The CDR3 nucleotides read TGTGCCAGCAGTTATTACGGACAGGGGAAGGCTGGCTACACCTTC.

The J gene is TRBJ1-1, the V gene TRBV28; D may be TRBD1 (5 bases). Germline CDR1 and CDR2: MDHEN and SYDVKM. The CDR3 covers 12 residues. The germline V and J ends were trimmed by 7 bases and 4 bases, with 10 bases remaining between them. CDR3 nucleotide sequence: TGTGCCAGCACCTCGGGGGGCACTGAAGCTTTCTTT. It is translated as CASTSGGTEAFF. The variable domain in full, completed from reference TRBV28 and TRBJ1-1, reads DVKVTQSSRYLVKRTGEKVFLECVQDMDHENMFWYRQDPGLGLRLIYFSYDVKMKEKGDIPEGYSVSREKKERFSLILESASTNQTSMYLCASTSGGTEAFFGQGTRLTVV.

CDR3 in amino acids: CSVGVTNYGYTF. The CDR3 coding sequence is TGCAGCGTTGGAGTTACTAACTATGGCTACACCTTC. This chain links TRBV29-1 with TRBJ1-2; no firm D call. The germline V and J ends were trimmed by 4 bases and 0 bases, with 6 bases remaining between them. CDR3 size: 12 residues. Per germline, CDR1 SQVTM and CDR2 ANQGSEA.

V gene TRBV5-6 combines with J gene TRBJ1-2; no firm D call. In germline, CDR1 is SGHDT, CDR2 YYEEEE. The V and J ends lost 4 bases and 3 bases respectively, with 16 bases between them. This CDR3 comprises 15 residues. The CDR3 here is CASSRGKGRDYGYTF. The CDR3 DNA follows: TGTGCCAGCAGCCGGGGAAAGGGCCGTGACTATGGCTACACCTTC.

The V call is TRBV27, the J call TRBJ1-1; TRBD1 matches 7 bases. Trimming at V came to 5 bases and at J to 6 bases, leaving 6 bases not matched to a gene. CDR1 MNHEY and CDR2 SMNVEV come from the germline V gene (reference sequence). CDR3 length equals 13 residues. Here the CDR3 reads CASSHLGGPEAFF. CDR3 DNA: TGTGCCAGCAGTCACCTAGGGGGCCCTGAAGCTTTCTTT.

DNA of the CDR3: TGTGCCAGCGGGACAGGGGGATCCACCTACGAGCAGTACTTC. The encoded protein is CASGTGGSTYEQYF. The genes are TRBV5-4 and TRBJ2-7; TRBD1 aligns across 11 bases. Germline CDR1 and CDR2: SGHNT and YYREEE (reference sequence). This CDR3 is 14 amino acids long. The V segment lost 7 bases and the J segment 2 bases; nucleotides outside the gene matches: 5. The entire variable domain, with the rest obtained from reference TRBV5-4 and TRBJ2-7, is as follows: ETGVTQSPTHLIKTRGQQVTLRCSSQSGHNTVSWYQQALGQGPQFIFQYYREEENGRGNFPPRFSGLQFPNYSSELNVNALELDDSALYLCASGTGGSTYEQYFGPGTRLTVT.

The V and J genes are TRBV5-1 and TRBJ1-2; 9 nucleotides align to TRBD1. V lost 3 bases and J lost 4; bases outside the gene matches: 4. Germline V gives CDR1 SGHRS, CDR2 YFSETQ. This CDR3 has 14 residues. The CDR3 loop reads CASSSPGQGYGYTF. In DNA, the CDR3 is TGCGCCAGCAGCTCACCGGGACAGGGCTATGGCTACACCTTC.

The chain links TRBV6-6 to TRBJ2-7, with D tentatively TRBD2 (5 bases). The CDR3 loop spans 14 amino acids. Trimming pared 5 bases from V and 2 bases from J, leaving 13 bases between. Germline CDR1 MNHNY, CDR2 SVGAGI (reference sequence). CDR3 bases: TGTGCCAGCAGTGACCGGACTCGCGCCTACGAGCAGTACTTC. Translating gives CASSDRTRAYEQYF.

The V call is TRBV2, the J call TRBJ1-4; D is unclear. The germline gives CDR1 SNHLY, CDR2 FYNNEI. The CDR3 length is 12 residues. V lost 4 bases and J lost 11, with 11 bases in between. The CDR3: CASSVERWKLFF. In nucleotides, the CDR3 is TGTGCCAGCAGTGTCGAGCGATGGAAACTGTTTTTT.

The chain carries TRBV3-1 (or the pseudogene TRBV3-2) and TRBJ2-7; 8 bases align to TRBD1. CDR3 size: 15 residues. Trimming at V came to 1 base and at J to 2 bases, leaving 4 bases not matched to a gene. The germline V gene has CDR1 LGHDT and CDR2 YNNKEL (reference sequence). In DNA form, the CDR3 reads TGTGCCAGCAGCCAAGGCCAGGGACAGGCCTACGAGCAGTACTTC. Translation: CASSQGQGQAYEQYF.

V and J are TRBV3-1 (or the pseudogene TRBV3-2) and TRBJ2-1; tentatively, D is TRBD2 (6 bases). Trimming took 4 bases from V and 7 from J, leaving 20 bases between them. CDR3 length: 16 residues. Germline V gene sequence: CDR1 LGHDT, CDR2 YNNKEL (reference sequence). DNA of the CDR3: TGTGCCAGCAGCCCCGAATTAGCGGACATCGGGAATGAGCAGTTCTTC. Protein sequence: CASSPELADIGNEQFF.

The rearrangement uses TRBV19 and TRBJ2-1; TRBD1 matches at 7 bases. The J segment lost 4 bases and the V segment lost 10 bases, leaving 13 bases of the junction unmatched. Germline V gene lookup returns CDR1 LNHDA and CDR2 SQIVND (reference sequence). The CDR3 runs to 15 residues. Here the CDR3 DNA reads TGTGCCACCCAAACAGGGGCCGAGAGGTACAATGAGCAGTTCTTC. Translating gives CATQTGAERYNEQFF.

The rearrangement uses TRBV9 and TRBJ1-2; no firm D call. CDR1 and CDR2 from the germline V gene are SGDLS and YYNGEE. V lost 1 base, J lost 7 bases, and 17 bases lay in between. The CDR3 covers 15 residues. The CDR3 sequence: CASSVTQSSPSGYTF. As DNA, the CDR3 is TGTGCCAGCAGCGTAACACAATCTTCTCCAAGTGGCTACACCTTC.

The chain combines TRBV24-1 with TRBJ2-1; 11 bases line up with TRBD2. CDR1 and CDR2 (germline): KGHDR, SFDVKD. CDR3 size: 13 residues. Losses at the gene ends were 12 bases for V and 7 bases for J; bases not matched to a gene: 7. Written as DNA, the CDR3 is TGTGCCTCCGGACTAGCGGGTCAGAATGAGCAGTTCTTC. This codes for CASGLAGQNEQFF.

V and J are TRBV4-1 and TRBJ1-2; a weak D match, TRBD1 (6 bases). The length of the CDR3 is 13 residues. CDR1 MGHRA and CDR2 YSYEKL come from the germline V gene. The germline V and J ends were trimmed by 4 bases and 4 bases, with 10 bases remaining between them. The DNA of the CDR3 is TGCGCCAGCAGCCCAGGGGACATCTATGGCTACACCTTC. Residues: CASSPGDIYGYTF.

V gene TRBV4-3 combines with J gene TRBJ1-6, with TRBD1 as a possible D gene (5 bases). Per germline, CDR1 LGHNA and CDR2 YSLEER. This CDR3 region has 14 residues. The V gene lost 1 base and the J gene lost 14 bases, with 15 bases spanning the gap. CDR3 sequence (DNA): TGCGCCAGCAGCCAAGGGCTGGCAGGGAGGACCCTCCACTTT. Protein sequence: CASSQGLAGRTLHF.

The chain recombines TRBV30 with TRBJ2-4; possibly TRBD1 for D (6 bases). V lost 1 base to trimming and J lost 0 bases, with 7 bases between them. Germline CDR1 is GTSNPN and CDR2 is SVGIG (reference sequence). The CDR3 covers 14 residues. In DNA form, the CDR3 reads TGTGCCTGGAGTGCAGGGGCAGCCAAAAACATTCAGTACTTC. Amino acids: CAWSAGAAKNIQYF.

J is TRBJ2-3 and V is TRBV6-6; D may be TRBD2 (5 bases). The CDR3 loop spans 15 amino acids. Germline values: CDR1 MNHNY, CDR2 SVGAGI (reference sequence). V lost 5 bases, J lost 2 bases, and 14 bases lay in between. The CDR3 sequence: CASSSRRENTDTQYF. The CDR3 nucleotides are TGTGCCAGCAGTAGCCGTCGGGAAAACACAGATACGCAGTATTTT.

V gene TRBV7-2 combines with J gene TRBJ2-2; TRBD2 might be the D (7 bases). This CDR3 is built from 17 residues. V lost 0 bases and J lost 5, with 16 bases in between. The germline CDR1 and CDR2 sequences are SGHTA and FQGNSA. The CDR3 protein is CASSLAGGPSGTGELFF. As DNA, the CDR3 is TGTGCCAGCAGCTTAGCGGGGGGGCCAAGCGGAACCGGGGAGCTGTTTTTT.

Written as DNA, the CDR3 is TGTGCCAGCAGTTTAGTCCCCCCGCGGGAGAGCACAGATACGCAGTATTTT. It yields the protein CASSLVPPRESTDTQYF. The chain uses TRBV27 and TRBJ2-3, with 7 bases identical to TRBD2. With V trimmed by 2 bases and J by 0 bases, 8 bases remained unmatched. The germline gives CDR1 MNHEY, CDR2 SMNVEV (reference sequence). The CDR3 has 17 amino acids.

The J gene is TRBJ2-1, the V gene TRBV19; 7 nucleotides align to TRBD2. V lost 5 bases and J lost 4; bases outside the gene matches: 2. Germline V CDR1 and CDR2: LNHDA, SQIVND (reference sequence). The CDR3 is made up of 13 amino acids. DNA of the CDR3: TGTGCCAGTAGTCCGGGACTATACAATGAGCAGTTCTTC. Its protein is CASSPGLYNEQFF.

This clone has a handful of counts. This chain's CDR3 is CASSQEKGSGYEQYF. DNA of the CDR3: TGCGCCAGCAGCCAAGAGAAAGGGAGCGGGTACGAGCAGTACTTC. The chain has TRBV4-3 and TRBJ2-7, with D perhaps matching TRBD2 (6 bases). With 0 bases removed from V and 4 bases from J, the gap between germline ends came to 13 bases. CDR3 size: 15 residues. Germline CDR1 reads LGHNA; CDR2 reads YSLEER.

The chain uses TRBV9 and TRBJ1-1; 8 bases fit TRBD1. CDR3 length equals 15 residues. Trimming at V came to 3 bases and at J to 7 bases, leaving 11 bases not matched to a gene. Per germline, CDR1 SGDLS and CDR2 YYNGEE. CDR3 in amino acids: CASSGGQGGWGEAFF. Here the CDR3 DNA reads TGTGCCAGCAGCGGCGGACAGGGCGGATGGGGTGAAGCTTTCTTT.

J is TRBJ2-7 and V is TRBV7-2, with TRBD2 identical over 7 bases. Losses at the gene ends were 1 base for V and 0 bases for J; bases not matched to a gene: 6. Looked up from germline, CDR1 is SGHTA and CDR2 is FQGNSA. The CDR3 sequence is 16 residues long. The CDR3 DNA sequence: TGTGCCAGCAGCTTAGTCCTAGCGGAGAGCTCCTACGAGCAGTACTTC. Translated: CASSLVLAESSYEQYF. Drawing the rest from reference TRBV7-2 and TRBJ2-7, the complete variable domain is GAGVSQSPSNKVTEKGKDVELRCDPISGHTALYWYRQSLGQGLEFLIYFQGNSAPDKSGLPSDRFSAERTGGSVSTLTIQRTQQEDSAVYLCASSLVLAESSYEQYFGPGTRLTVT.

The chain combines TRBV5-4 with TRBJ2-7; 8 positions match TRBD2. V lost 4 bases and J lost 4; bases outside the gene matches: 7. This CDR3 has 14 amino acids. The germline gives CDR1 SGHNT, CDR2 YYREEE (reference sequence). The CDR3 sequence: CASSPSGLAYEQYF. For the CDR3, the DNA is TGTGCCAGCAGCCCCTCTGGACTAGCTTACGAGCAGTACTTC. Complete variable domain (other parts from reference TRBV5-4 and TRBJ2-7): ETGVTQSPTHLIKTRGQQVTLRCSSQSGHNTVSWYQQALGQGPQFIFQYYREEENGRGNFPPRFSGLQFPNYSSELNVNALELDDSALYLCASSPSGLAYEQYFGPGTRLTVT.

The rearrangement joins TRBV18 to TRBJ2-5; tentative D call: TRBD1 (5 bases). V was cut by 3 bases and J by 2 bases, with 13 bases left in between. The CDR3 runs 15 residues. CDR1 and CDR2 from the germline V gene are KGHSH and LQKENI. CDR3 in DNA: TGTGCCAGCTCACCCCAGGGCGTTAGTCAAGAGACCCAGTACTTC. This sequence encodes CASSPQGVSQETQYF.

This CDR3 is CASSEQGARNYGYTF. In nucleotides, the CDR3 is TGTGCCAGCAGTGAACAGGGGGCCCGTAACTATGGCTACACCTTC. This chain joins TRBV6-1 and TRBJ1-2, with 8 bases that match TRBD1. The CDR3 totals 15 residues. After removal of 2 bases from V and 1 base from J, the junction contained 3 bases not matched to a gene. Per the germline V gene, CDR1 is MNHNS and CDR2 is SASEGT.

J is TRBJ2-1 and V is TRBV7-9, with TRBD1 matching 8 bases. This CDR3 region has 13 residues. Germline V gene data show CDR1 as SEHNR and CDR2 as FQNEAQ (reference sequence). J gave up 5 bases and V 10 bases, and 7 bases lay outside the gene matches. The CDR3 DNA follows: TGTGCCACTATGGGACAGGATCACAATGAGCAGTTCTTC. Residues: CATMGQDHNEQFF.

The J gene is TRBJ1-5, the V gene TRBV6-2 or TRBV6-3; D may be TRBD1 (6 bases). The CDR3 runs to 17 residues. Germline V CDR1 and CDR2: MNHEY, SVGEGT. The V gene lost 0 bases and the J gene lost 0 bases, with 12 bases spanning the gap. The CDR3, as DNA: TGTGCCAGCAGTTACTCGAGTGCAGGGGATAGCAATCAGCCCCAGCATTTT. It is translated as CASSYSSAGDSNQPQHF.

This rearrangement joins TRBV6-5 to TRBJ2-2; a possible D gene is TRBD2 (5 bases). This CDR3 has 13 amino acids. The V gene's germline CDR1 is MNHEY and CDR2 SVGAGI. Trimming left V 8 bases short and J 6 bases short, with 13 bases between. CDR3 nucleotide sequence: TGTGCCAGCCTAGCTGGGTGGTCCGGGGAGCTGTTTTTT. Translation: CASLAGWSGELFF.